This TCR beta chain was captured by sequencing in a study of human T cells and chemical hapten exposure. Findings of the study overall: The presence of alopecia in the donors means their immune response may differ from healthy people's.

How the authors handled the data: Sample-level TCR yields exhibited a median of about 96,000, with a range of 23,224 to 690,600. MiXCR, run by TCRdb on the RACE reads, gives a single entry per CDR3 protein. TCRdb assigned the V and J calls; the authors' analysis was not used. The table has some 180,000 distinct CDR3 sequences, 20% to 25% seen once. This clonotype was recorded many times. The antigen is not known. Per the germline V gene, CDR1 is MNHEY and CDR2 is SMNVEV (reference sequence). The CDR3 totals 15 residues. V lost 0 bases to trimming and J lost 6 bases, with 12 bases between them. As for time point: patch test 1, 2 weeks after DPC sensitization. Noted treatment: therapeutic diphenylcyclopropenone sensitization with weekly scalp DPC. Every patch test was put on after a blood sample was taken. The study drew its donors from alopecia patients who were 18 to 70 years old and suitable for DPC.

The receptor's source is a woman in her forties or fifties with alopecia areata. Some clones in this sample may be carry-over from other donors' samples. J is TRBJ1-5 and V is TRBV27; a weak D match, TRBD1 (6 bases). This sample comprised whole blood, obtained in connection with sensitization to the hapten diphenylcyclopropenone (DPC). CDR3 DNA sequence: TGTGCCAGCAGTTTATCTTCCGGGGGCCGTCAGCCCCAGCATTTT. Translating it yields CASSLSSGGRQPQHF.